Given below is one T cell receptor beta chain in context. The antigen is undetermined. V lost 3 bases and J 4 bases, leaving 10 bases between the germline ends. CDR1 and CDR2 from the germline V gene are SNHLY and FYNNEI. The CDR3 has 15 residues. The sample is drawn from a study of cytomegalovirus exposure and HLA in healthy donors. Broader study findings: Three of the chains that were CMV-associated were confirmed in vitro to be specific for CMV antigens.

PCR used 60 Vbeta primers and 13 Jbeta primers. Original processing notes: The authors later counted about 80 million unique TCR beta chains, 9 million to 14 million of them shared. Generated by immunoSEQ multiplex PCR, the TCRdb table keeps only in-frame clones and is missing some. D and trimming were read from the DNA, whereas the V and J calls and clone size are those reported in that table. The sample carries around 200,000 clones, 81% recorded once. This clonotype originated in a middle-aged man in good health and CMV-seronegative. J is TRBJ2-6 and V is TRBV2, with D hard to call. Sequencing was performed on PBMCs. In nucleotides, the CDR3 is TGTGCCAGCAGTGATGGAGAAAAGGGGGCCAACGTCCTGACTTTC. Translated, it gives CASSDGEKGANVLTF.